This entry lists 24 T cell receptor beta chains sequenced from one sample in a study of T cell responses to AZD1222 COVID-19 vaccine. Here immunoSEQ multiplex PCR was the method, and the copy in TCRdb shows in-frame clones only, minus some. Of approximately 220,000 clones listed, 90% to 95% are singletons. The sample consisted of peripheral blood, taken on day 0 of MenACWY control vaccination. The receptor set was obtained from an adult in good health.

The chain combines TRBV3-1 (or the pseudogene TRBV3-2) with TRBJ1-6; D call uncertain. The CDR3 is 15 residues long. CDR1 and CDR2 from the germline V gene are LGHDT and YNNKEL (reference sequence). V shed 4 bases and J shed 6 bases, with 13 bases lying between them. This CDR3 is CASSLRGQINSPLHF. The CDR3 nucleotides are TGTGCCAGCAGCCTAAGAGGGCAGATTAATTCACCCCTCCACTTT.

This chain uses TRBV30 with TRBJ2-1, with 7 nucleotides matching TRBD2. After removal of 7 bases from V and 7 bases from J, the junction contained 7 bases not matched to a gene. The CDR3 runs 12 residues. Germline loops: CDR1 GTSNPN, CDR2 SVGIG (reference sequence). CDR3 nucleotide sequence: TGTGCCTCCGGGGAGGGTTCAAATGAGCAGTTCTTC. Encoded protein: CASGEGSNEQFF.

This chain joins TRBV12-2 and TRBJ2-2; TRBD2, the table's D call, was not compared with the DNA. TRBV12-2 is an annotated pseudogene. The CDR3 length is 18 residues. The CDR3 sequence is CASRLIGTSGSNTGELFF. CDR3 coding DNA: TGTGCAAGTCGCTTAATCGGGACTAGCGGCTCGAACACCGGGGAGCTGTTTTTT.

This chain joins TRBV27 and TRBJ2-3, with 8 bases lining up with TRBD2. Germline V gene data show CDR1 as MNHEY and CDR2 as SMNVEV (reference sequence). V gave up 6 bases and J gave up 0 bases; unmatched junction bases: 11. The length of the CDR3 is 17 residues. CDR3 DNA sequence: TGTGCCAGCAGCCCCGGGACTAGGGTCGCTAGCACAGATACGCAGTATTTT. Protein sequence: CASSPGTRVASTDTQYF.

The table lists this clone with a count of one. The gene calls are TRBV7-6 and TRBJ2-1; D perhaps matches TRBD1 (5 bases). The CDR3 extends over 16 amino acids. V was clipped by 5 bases and J by 0 bases, with 14 bases between them. Germline-derived CDR1 and CDR2 are SGHVS and FNYEAQ. This CDR3 reads CASSLSDSGSYNEQFF. DNA for the CDR3: TGTGCCAGCAGCCTATCCGACAGTGGCTCCTACAATGAGCAGTTCTTC. Using reference TRBV7-6 and TRBJ2-1 for the parts outside the CDR3, the full variable domain is GAGVSQSPRYKVTKRGQDVALRCDPISGHVSLYWYRQALGQGPEFLTYFNYEAQQDKSGLPNDRFSAERPEGSISTLTIQRTEQRDSAMYRCASSLSDSGSYNEQFFGPGTRLTVL.

The rearrangement uses TRBV2 and TRBJ1-5; 8 bases align to TRBD1. Germline V gene lookup returns CDR1 SNHLY and CDR2 FYNNEI. The CDR3 runs 15 residues. V dropped 6 bases and J dropped 6; count of bases not matched to a gene: 10. The CDR3 here is CASSLEAGGTQPQHF. CDR3 DNA sequence: TGTGCCAGCAGCCTCGAGGCAGGGGGCACTCAGCCCCAGCATTTT.

The chain carries TRBV2 and TRBJ1-5; D unresolved. Looked up from germline, CDR1 is SNHLY and CDR2 is FYNNEI. The CDR3 length is 15 residues. The V end lost 5 bases, the J end lost 0 bases, and 11 bases lay between the germline ends. Here the CDR3 DNA reads TGTGCCAGCAGTACCGACTACCTTAGCAATCAGCCCCAGCATTTT. Protein product: CASSTDYLSNQPQHF.

This clone was seen a few times. The genes are TRBV18 and TRBJ1-4, with no clear D. Trimming took 3 bases from V and 3 from J, leaving 11 bases between them. Germline V gene lookup returns CDR1 KGHSH and CDR2 LQKENI. The CDR3 spans 15 residues. The CDR3 loop reads CASSPEPTANEKLFF. The CDR3 DNA sequence: TGTGCCAGCTCACCTGAACCTACCGCTAATGAAAAACTGTTTTTT.

This chain uses TRBV5-4 with TRBJ2-7, with D tentatively TRBD1 (6 bases). Germline-derived CDR1 and CDR2 are SGHNT and YYREEE (reference sequence). The CDR3 is 14 amino acids. Deletions cut 4 bases from V and 2 bases from J, with 13 bases between. The CDR3 reads CASSSTGTTYEQYF. The CDR3 DNA reads as TGTGCCAGCAGCAGCACCGGGACAACCTACGAGCAGTACTTC.

The rearrangement links TRBV12-3 or TRBV12-4 to TRBJ1-5; tentative D call: TRBD1 (5 bases). Trimming cost V 8 bases and J 1 base, with 6 bases left between them. CDR3 length equals 12 residues. The CDR3 loop is CASGDSNQPQHF. In DNA, the CDR3 is TGTGCCAGCGGGGACAGCAATCAGCCCCAGCATTTT.

The chain couples TRBV3-1 (or the pseudogene TRBV3-2) to TRBJ2-5; a weak D match, TRBD2 (6 bases). The CDR3 has 14 residues. Germline V CDR1 and CDR2: LGHDT, YNNKEL (reference sequence). Trimming took off 4 bases at V and 2 bases at J, with 11 bases between the two ends. CDR3 in amino acids: CASSPGTLQETQYF. CDR3 nucleotides: TGTGCCAGCAGCCCCGGGACTCTTCAAGAGACCCAGTACTTC.

The chain uses TRBV6-5 and TRBJ1-3; D is uncertain. This CDR3 is 12 amino acids long. V was cut by 6 bases and J by 3 bases, with 6 bases left in between. Looked up from germline, CDR1 is MNHEY and CDR2 is SVGAGI. CDR3: CASSPSGNTIYF. The CDR3 region has the DNA TGTGCCAGCAGCCCCAGTGGAAACACCATATATTTT.

This rearrangement joins TRBV19 to TRBJ1-6, with 8 bases fitting TRBD1. V lost 10 bases and J lost 9; bases outside the gene matches: 11. From germline, CDR1 is LNHDA and CDR2 SQIVND (reference sequence). The CDR3 is made up of 14 amino acids. The CDR3 sequence: CATADRVRGSPLHF. CDR3 DNA: TGTGCCACCGCGGACAGGGTACGCGGTTCACCCCTCCACTTT.

Details on this clone: No conserved phenylalanine or tryptophan ends this CDR3, so it is likely a read error. The DNA is omitted, as the CDR3 cannot be located on it reliably, and the CDR3 follows TCRdb's listing. The J gene is TRBJ2-7, the V gene TRBV21-1; the table names TRBD2, a call not compared with the DNA. TRBV21-1 is flagged as a pseudogene. Ends included, the CDR3 has 13 residues. The CDR3 region is CASSKEDGRGGAD.

This clone came up once. V is TRBV25-1 and J is TRBJ2-1; no clear D gene. The CDR3 sequence is 11 residues long. Germline V gene data show CDR1 as MGHDK and CDR2 as SYGVNS. The CDR3 is CTRKRNNEQFF. In DNA, the CDR3 is TGTACACGCAAGAGAAACAATGAGCAGTTCTTC.

This chain links TRBV9 with TRBJ1-1, with 8 bases fitting TRBD1. Germline assignment: CDR1 SGDLS and CDR2 YYNGEE. This CDR3 spans 14 amino acids. V was pared by 3 bases and J by 5 bases, with 6 bases of the junction left unmatched. The CDR3 sequence is CASSANRGRTEAFF. For the CDR3, the DNA is TGTGCCAGCAGCGCAAACAGGGGGAGGACTGAAGCTTTCTTT.

This chain connects TRBV20-1 to TRBJ1-5, with TRBD1 matching over 7 bases. The germline V gene encodes CDR1 DFQATT and CDR2 SNEGSKA (reference sequence). The junction had 7 bases not matched to a gene; V was cut back by 6 bases and J by 11 bases. The length of the CDR3 is 11 residues. In nucleotides, the CDR3 is TGCAGTGCAGTACAGGGGAGGTCCCAGCATTTT. Its translation is CSAVQGRSQHF.

V is TRBV5-1 and J is TRBJ1-2; TRBD1 matches at 8 bases. J gave up 5 bases and V 1 base, and 7 bases lay outside the gene matches. CDR1 is SGHRS, CDR2 YFSETQ, per germline. This CDR3 is 15 amino acids long. The CDR3 here is CASSLFAGGGYGYTF. The CDR3 DNA reads as TGCGCCAGCAGCTTGTTCGCAGGGGGCGGTTATGGCTACACCTTC.

V and J are TRBV28 and TRBJ1-5; D is perhaps TRBD1 (6 bases). From germline, CDR1 is MDHEN and CDR2 SYDVKM. V lost 3 bases, J lost 9 bases, and 15 bases lay in between. The CDR3 contains 14 residues. In DNA, the CDR3 is TGTGCCAGCAGTTTTCAGGGGTCTCCCCGGCCCCAGCATTTT. As protein: CASSFQGSPRPQHF.

The rearrangement joins TRBV9 to TRBJ2-7; D is tentatively TRBD1 or TRBD2 (6 bases each). The germline gives CDR1 SGDLS, CDR2 YYNGEE. V was cut by 0 bases and J by 2 bases, with 12 bases left in between. This CDR3 spans 15 amino acids. The CDR3 loop reads CASSVDRGPTYEQYF. CDR3 nucleotides: TGTGCCAGCAGCGTAGACCGGGGGCCCACCTACGAGCAGTACTTC.

To note about this clone: Other DNA sequences within the sample encode an identical CDR3. The chain carries TRBV4-2 and TRBJ1-3, with D unclear. CDR3 length equals 15 residues. In germline, CDR1 is LGHNA, CDR2 YNFKEQ. V lost 1 base, J lost 0 bases, and 7 bases lay in between. The CDR3 protein is CASSQVRSSGNTIYF. The CDR3 region has the DNA TGTGCCAGCAGCCAAGTTAGGAGCTCTGGAAACACCATATATTTT.

CDR3 sequence: CASRQTGAGDSPLHF. The CDR3 DNA reads as TGTGCCAGCAGGCAGACAGGGGCAGGTGATTCACCCCTCCACTTT. The chain combines TRBV2 with TRBJ1-6, with TRBD1 matching 8 bases. V was pared by 6 bases and J by 8 bases, with 9 bases of the junction left unmatched. Germline CDR1 reads SNHLY; CDR2 reads FYNNEI. The CDR3 runs to 15 residues.

V is TRBV4-1 and J is TRBJ2-1; 9 nucleotides line up with TRBD2. There are 19 residues in the CDR3. Unmatched junction bases numbered 11, after V lost 2 bases and J lost 0 bases. Looked up from germline, CDR1 is MGHRA and CDR2 is YSYEKL. CDR3 amino acids: CASSQRSGGRSNSYNEQFF. CDR3 bases: TGCGCCAGCAGCCAAAGGAGCGGGGGGCGCTCGAACTCCTACAATGAGCAGTTCTTC.

The chain links TRBV5-6 to TRBJ2-4; 9 bases are shared with TRBD1. The length of the CDR3 is 16 residues. J was trimmed by 9 bases and V by 1 base; bases with no gene match: 11. Germline values: CDR1 SGHDT, CDR2 YYEEEE. CDR3 amino acids: CASSLFGQGSRGIQYF. The CDR3 bases are TGTGCCAGCAGCTTGTTTGGACAGGGGAGTAGGGGCATTCAGTACTTC.